Sequencing of this T cell receptor (beta chain) was carried out in a study of cytomegalovirus exposure and HLA in healthy donors. The overall study: Prior work identified 120 million or so unique TCR beta sequences in some 180 million T cells.

The primer mix had 60 Vbeta and 13 Jbeta primers. The table came from immunoSEQ multiplex PCR; TCRdb's copy has only in-frame clones and leaves some out. The data show 150,000 or so clones, 72% seen once. Sequences were obtained from PBMCs. This sequence was found in a human donor in good health.

CDR3 DNA: TGTGCCAGTAGTTCAGGGACAGGGCCCCCCTACAATGAGCAGTTCTTC. It is translated as CASSSGTGPPYNEQFF. The genes are TRBV19 and TRBJ2-1; TRBD1 matches 9 bases. V gave up 5 bases and J gave up 2 bases; unmatched junction bases: 7. CDR1 and CDR2 (germline): LNHDA, SQIVND (reference sequence). The CDR3 totals 16 residues.